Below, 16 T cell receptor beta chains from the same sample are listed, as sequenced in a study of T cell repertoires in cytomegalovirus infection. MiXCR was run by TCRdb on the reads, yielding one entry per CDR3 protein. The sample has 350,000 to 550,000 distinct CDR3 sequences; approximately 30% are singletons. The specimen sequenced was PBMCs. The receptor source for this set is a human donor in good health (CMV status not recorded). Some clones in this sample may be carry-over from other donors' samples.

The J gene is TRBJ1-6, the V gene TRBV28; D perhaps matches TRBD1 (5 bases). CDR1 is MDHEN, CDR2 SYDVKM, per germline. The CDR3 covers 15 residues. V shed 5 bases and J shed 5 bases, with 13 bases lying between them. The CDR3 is CASSPVDRDNSPLHF. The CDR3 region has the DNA TGTGCCAGCAGTCCCGTCGACAGAGATAATTCACCCCTCCACTTT. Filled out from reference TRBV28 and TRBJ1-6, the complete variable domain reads DVKVTQSSRYLVKRTGEKVFLECVQDMDHENMFWYRQDPGLGLRLIYFSYDVKMKEKGDIPEGYSVSREKKERFSLILESASTNQTSMYLCASSPVDRDNSPLHFGNGTRLTVT.

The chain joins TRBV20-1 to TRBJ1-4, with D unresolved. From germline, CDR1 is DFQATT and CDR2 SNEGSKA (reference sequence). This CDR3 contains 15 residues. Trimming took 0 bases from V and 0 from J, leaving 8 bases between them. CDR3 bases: TGCAGTGCTAGAGAGTCGGCAGCAACTAATGAAAAACTGTTTTTT. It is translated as CSARESAATNEKLFF.

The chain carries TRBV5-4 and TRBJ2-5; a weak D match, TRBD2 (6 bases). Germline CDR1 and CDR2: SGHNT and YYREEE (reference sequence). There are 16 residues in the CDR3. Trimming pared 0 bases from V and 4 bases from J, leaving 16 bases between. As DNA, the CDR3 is TGTGCCAGCAGCTTGGGCCGGGGGATGAGGTTAGAGACCCAGTACTTC. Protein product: CASSLGRGMRLETQYF.

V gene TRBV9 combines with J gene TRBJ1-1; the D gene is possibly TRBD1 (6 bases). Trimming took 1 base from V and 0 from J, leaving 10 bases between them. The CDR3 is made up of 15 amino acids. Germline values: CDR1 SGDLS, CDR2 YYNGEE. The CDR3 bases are TGTGCCAGCAGCGTATTCGGACAGATGAACACTGAAGCTTTCTTT. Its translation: CASSVFGQMNTEAFF.

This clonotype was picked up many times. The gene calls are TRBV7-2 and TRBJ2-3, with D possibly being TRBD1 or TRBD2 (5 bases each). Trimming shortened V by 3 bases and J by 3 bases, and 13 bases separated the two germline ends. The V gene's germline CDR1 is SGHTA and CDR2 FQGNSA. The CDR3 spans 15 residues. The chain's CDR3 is CASSFPGAGTDTQYF. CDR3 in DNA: TGTGCCAGCAGCTTCCCCGGGGCAGGGACAGATACGCAGTATTTT.

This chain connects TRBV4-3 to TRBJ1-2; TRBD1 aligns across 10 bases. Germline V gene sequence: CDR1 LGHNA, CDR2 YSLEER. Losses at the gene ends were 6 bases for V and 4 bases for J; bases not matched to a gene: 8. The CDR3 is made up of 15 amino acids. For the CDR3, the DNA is TGCGCCAGCAGAAAGACAGGGGGCGCTGGCTATGGCTACACCTTC. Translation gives CASRKTGGAGYGYTF.

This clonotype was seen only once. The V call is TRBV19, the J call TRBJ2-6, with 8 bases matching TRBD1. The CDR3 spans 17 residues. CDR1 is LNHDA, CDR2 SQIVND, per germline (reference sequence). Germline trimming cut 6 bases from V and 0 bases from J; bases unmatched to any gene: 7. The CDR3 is CASRMDRASSGANVLTF. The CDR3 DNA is TGTGCCAGTAGGATGGACAGGGCAAGCTCTGGGGCCAACGTCCTGACTTTC.

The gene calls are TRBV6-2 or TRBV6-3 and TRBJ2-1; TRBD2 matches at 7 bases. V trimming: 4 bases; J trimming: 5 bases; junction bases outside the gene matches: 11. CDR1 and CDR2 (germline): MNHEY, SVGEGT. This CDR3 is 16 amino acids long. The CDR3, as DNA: TGTGCCAGCAGTTCCCCAGCAACTAGCGCAAACAATGAGCAGTTCTTC. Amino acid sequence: CASSSPATSANNEQFF.

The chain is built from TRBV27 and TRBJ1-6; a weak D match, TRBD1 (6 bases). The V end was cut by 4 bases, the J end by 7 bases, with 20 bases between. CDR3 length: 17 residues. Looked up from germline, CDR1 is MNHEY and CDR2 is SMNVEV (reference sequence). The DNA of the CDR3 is TGTGCCAGCAGTTCACTTACAGGGATAGGTCCCAATTCACCCCTCCACTTT. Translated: CASSSLTGIGPNSPLHF.

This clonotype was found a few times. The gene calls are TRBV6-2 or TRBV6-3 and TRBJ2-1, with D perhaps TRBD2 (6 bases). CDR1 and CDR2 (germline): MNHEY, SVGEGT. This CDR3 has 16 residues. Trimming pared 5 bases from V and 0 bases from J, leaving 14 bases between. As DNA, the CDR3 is TGTGCCAGCAGTGACCCGGGAGTAAGCTCCTACAATGAGCAGTTCTTC. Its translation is CASSDPGVSSYNEQFF.

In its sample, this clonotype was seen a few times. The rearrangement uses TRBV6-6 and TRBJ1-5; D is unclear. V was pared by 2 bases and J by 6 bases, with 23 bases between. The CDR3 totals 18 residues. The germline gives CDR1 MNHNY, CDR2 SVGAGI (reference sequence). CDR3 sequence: CASSYGQMGKRRSQPQHF. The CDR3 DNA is TGTGCCAGCAGTTACGGGCAAATGGGAAAACGTCGGAGTCAGCCCCAGCATTTT.

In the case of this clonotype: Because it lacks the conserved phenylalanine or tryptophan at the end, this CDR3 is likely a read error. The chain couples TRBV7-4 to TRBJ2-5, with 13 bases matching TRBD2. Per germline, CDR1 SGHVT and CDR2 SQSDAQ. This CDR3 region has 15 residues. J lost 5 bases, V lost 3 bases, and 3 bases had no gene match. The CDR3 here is CASSFTSGGEETQYL. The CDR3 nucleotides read TGTGCCAGCAGCTTCACTAGCGGGGGGGAGGAGACCCAGTACTTA.

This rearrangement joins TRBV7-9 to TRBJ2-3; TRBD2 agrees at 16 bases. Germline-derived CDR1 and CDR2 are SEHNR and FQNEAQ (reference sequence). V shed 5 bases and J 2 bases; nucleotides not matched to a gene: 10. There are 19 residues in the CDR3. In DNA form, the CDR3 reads TGTGCCAGCAGCCAACTGAGGGGACTAGCGGGGGGGCACACAGATACGCAGTATTTT. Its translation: CASSQLRGLAGGHTDTQYF. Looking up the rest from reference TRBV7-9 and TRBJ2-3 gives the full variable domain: DTGVSQNPRHKITKRGQNVTFRCDPISEHNRLYWYRQTLGQGPEFLTYFQNEAQLEKSRLLSDRFSAERPKGSFSTLEIQRTEQGDSAMYLCASSQLRGLAGGHTDTQYFGPGTRLTVL.

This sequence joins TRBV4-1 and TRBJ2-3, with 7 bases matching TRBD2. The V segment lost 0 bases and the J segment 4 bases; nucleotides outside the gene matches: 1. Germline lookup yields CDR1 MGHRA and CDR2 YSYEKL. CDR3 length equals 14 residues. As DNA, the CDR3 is TGCGCCAGCAGCCAAGATGCGGGGGCAGATACGCAGTATTTT. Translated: CASSQDAGADTQYF.

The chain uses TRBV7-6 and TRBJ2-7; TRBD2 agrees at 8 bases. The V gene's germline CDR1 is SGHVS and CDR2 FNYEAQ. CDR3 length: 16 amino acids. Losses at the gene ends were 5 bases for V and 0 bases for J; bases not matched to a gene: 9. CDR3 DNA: TGTGCCAGCAGCCCCCTCGGGGGGGGGGCCTCCTACGAGCAGTACTTC. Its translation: CASSPLGGGASYEQYF. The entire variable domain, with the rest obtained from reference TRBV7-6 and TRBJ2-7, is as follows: GAGVSQSPRYKVTKRGQDVALRCDPISGHVSLYWYRQALGQGPEFLTYFNYEAQQDKSGLPNDRFSAERPEGSISTLTIQRTEQRDSAMYRCASSPLGGGASYEQYFGPGTRLTVT.

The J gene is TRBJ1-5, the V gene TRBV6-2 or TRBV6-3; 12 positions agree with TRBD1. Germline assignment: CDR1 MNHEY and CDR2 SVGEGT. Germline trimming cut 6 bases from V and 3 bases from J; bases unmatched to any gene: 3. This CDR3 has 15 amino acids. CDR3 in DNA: TGTGCCAGCAGGGGGACAGGGGGCATCAATCAGCCCCAGCATTTT. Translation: CASRGTGGINQPQHF.